This T cell receptor (beta chain) originates from a study of cytomegalovirus exposure and HLA in healthy donors. The wider study: Of the donors genotyped, several hundred in all, about 81% fell in the Caucasian-associated ancestry cluster.

The CDR3 sequence is 18 residues long. After removal of 2 bases from V and 1 base from J, the junction contained 11 bases not matched to a gene. The germline V gene has CDR1 LNHNV and CDR2 YYDKDF (reference sequence). A note on this clone: The antigen remains unidentified.

Study conclusions and caveats: For TCR beta chains, V- and J-gene trimming was later linked to a missense DCLRE1C variant. While the bulk of TCR sequences proved rare, some public TCRs turned up in many donors.

The PCR was carried out with 60 Vbeta primers and 13 Jbeta primers. This table comes from immunoSEQ multiplex PCR, and its TCRdb copy is limited to in-frame clones, with some not included. The sample holds some 120,000 clones; 60% to 85% are singletons and the top ten take about 3.4%. This receptor was taken from a man between 25 and 39 years old in good health and CMV-seronegative. The sample comprised PBMCs. This chain uses TRBV15 with TRBJ1-5; 7 nucleotides line up with TRBD1. The CDR3 bases are TGTGCCACCAGCAGAAACCGACAGGGAAGGTGGAGCAATCAGCCCCAGCATTTT. It codes for CATSRNRQGRWSNQPQHF.